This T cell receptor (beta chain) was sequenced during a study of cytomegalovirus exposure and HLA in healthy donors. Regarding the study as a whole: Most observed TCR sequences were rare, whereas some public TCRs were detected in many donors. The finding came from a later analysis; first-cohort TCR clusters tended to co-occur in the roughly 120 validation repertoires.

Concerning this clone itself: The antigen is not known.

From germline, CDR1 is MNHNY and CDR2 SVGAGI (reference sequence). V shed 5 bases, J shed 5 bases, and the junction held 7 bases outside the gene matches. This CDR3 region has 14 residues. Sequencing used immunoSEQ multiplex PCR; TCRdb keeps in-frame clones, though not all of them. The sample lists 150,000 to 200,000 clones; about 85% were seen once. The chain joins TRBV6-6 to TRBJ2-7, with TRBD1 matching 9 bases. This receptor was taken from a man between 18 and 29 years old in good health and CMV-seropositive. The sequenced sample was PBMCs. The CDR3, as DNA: TGTGCCAGCAGTCGGGGACAGGGAGTCGACGAGCAGTACTTC. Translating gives CASSRGQGVDEQYF.